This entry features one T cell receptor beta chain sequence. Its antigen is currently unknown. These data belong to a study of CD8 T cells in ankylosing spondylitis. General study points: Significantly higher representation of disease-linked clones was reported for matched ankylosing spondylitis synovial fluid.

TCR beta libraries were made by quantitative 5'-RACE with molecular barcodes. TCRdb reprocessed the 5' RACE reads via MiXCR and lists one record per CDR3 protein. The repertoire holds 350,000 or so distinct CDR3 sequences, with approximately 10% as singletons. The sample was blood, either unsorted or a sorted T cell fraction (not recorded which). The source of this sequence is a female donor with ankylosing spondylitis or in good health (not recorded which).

As DNA, the CDR3 is TGTGCCAGCAGCCCCAATCCCGGCTCTGGGGCCAACGTCCTGACTTTC. Amino acid sequence: CASSPNPGSGANVLTF. The J gene is TRBJ2-6, the V gene TRBV7-7; unclear D gene. CDR1 is SSHAT and CDR2 is FNYEAQ in the germline V gene (reference sequence). Trimming removed 5 bases at V and 0 bases at J, with 11 bases between. CDR3 length: 16 residues.